This TCR beta chain is from a study of blood T cell repertoires in COVID-19. This CDR3 spans 17 amino acids. Trimming removed 5 bases from V and 0 bases from J; junction bases left unmatched: 8. Germline V gene sequence: CDR1 SQVTM, CDR2 ANQGSEA. Original analysis: Cell counts per sample came from amplifying reference gene primers. The assay was immunoSEQ multiplex PCR, and TCRdb's table has in-frame clones only and misses some. The V and J calls and clone size were taken over from that table, and D and trimming were inferred from the DNA. Of around 100,000 clones in the sample, approximately 85% were seen once.

This chain connects TRBV29-1 to TRBJ2-1; TRBD1 matches at 12 bases. The sample consisted of peripheral blood. This TCR was recovered from a woman aged 55-70 years with COVID-19, enrolled during active disease. The CDR3 nucleotides read TGCAGCGTTTCGGGACAGGGGGCTAGGAGCTCCTACAATGAGCAGTTCTTC. Amino acids: CSVSGQGARSSYNEQFF.